This TCR beta chain originates from a study of T cells in Graves' hyperthyroidism and ophthalmopathy. Per germline, CDR1 MNHEY and CDR2 SVGEGT. This CDR3 spans 14 amino acids. V lost 6 bases to trimming and J lost 2 bases, with 13 bases between them. RNA transcripts served as the template for amplifying TCR beta CDR3 regions. HTBI primers were used for first-round RT-PCR of the TCR CDR3. TCRdb called the multiplex PCR reads again in MiXCR, with one record for every CDR3 protein. The sample shows roughly 600,000 distinct CDR3 sequences, approximately 14% of them seen only once. The sequenced sample was blood. The rearrangement uses TRBV6-2 or TRBV6-3 and TRBJ1-2, with D possibly TRBD1 on 5 matching bases. This TCR was sampled from a woman in her forties or fifties with Graves' ophthalmopathy. The CDR3 reads CASRLDGDNYGYTF. The CDR3 DNA follows: TGTGCCAGCAGACTAGACGGGGACAACTATGGCTACACCTTC.